The clone carrying this TCR beta chain occurred many times. The data belong to a study of identical twins. Germline CDR1 and CDR2: SGHAT and FQNNGV. The CDR3 spans 16 residues. The J segment lost 5 bases and the V segment lost 1 base, leaving 5 bases of the junction unmatched. One entry per CDR3 protein results from TCRdb running MiXCR on the 5' RACE reads. Of approximately 680,000 distinct CDR3 sequences in the sample, less than 9% were seen once. Another study also made use of these data, one on yellow fever vaccine responses in identical twins.

The V and J genes are TRBV11-2 and TRBJ2-2; TRBD2 aligns across 9 bases. The receptor's source is a young woman in good health. The sample comprised PBMCs. CDR3 in amino acids: CASSLVLTSGTGELFF. The CDR3 bases are TGTGCCAGCAGCTTAGTTCTTACTAGCGGGACCGGGGAGCTGTTTTTT. Together with reference TRBV11-2 and TRBJ2-2, the CDR3 gives the full variable domain: EAGVAQSPRYKIIEKRQSVAFWCNPISGHATLYWYQQILGQGPKLLIQFQNNGVVDDSQLPKDRFSAERLKGVDSTLKIQPAKLEDSAVYLCASSLVLTSGTGELFFGEGSRLTVL.